These T cell receptor beta chains were read from a single sample in a study of T cell responses to AZD1222 COVID-19 vaccine. The protocol was immunoSEQ multiplex PCR, while the TCRdb copy is restricted to in-frame clones and leaves out a portion. The sample lists about 190,000 clones, 85% to 95% occurring once. The material sequenced was peripheral blood, taken on day 0 of AZD1222 vaccination. These receptors were taken from an adult in good health. Both conserved end residues are part of each CDR3. Fields, in order: CDR3 DNA, CDR3 protein, J gene, V gene, D gene, clone size. D genes are given only for firm matches. The listing skips clone size in some rows; elsewhere it reads once, few, many or a size class.

cdr3_nt: TGTGCCAGCAGTCGACAGGGAGCTAACTATGGCTACACCTTC
cdr3_aa: CASSRQGANYGYTF
j_call: TRBJ1-2
v_call: TRBV27
d_call: TRBD1
clone_size: -

cdr3_nt: TGTGCCAGCTCACCAACCCGAGGACAGGGGGGTCAGCCCCAGCATTTT
cdr3_aa: CASSPTRGQGGQPQHF
j_call: TRBJ1-5
v_call: TRBV18
d_call: TRBD1
clone_size: -

cdr3_nt: TGTGCCAGCAGTTACCCACAGCGGGGGGGAGAGACCCAGTACTTC
cdr3_aa: CASSYPQRGGETQYF
j_call: TRBJ2-5
v_call: TRBV6-5
d_call: TRBD2
clone_size: -

cdr3_nt: TGTGCCAGCAGTGAAAGAAGATCTGGGGCCAACGTCCTGACTTTC
cdr3_aa: CASSERRSGANVLTF
j_call: TRBJ2-6
v_call: TRBV6-1
d_call: -
clone_size: once

cdr3_nt: TGTGCCAGCAGCTTAGTAGCGGGGGGACCGCTAGCCAAAAACATTCAGTACTTC
cdr3_aa: CASSLVAGGPLAKNIQYF
j_call: TRBJ2-4
v_call: TRBV11-2
d_call: TRBD2
clone_size: few

cdr3_nt: TGTGCCAGCAGGGTGGGCAGGGATGGAAACACCATATATTTT
cdr3_aa: CASRVGRDGNTIYF
j_call: TRBJ1-3
v_call: TRBV28
d_call: -
clone_size: -

cdr3_nt: TGCGCCAGCAGCTTGGCTCTGCGGGGGGGCAACTACGAGCAGTACTTC
cdr3_aa: CASSLALRGGNYEQYF
j_call: TRBJ2-7
v_call: TRBV5-1
d_call: TRBD2
clone_size: -

cdr3_nt: TGTGCCAGCAGCTTGGGGCAGGGACAGGTTTACGAGCAGTACTTC
cdr3_aa: CASSLGQGQVYEQYF
j_call: TRBJ2-7
v_call: TRBV5-5
d_call: TRBD1
clone_size: -

cdr3_nt: TGTGCCAGCAGTTGGGGTCGGGCTGAAGCTTTCTTT
cdr3_aa: CASSWGRAEAFF
j_call: TRBJ1-1
v_call: TRBV28
d_call: -
clone_size: -

cdr3_nt: TGTGCCAGCAGTGGAACGGCGGGGGGGGGCAATCAGCCCCAGCATTTT
cdr3_aa: CASSGTAGGGNQPQHF
j_call: TRBJ1-5
v_call: TRBV6-1
d_call: -
clone_size: -

cdr3_nt: TGTGCCAGCAGCCCCGAGACTGGAAGCTCTGGAAACACCATATATTTT
cdr3_aa: CASSPETGSSGNTIYF
j_call: TRBJ1-3
v_call: TRBV7-9
d_call: -
clone_size: -

cdr3_nt: TGTGCCAGCAGTGAAGTAAGGAACAGTGAAGCTTTCTTT
cdr3_aa: CASSEVRNSEAFF
j_call: TRBJ1-1
v_call: TRBV2
d_call: -
clone_size: once

cdr3_nt: TGTGCCAGCAGTACCGGGACAGGGGGGAGTAATGAGCAGTTCTTC
cdr3_aa: CASSTGTGGSNEQFF
j_call: TRBJ2-1
v_call: TRBV6-2/TRBV6-3
d_call: TRBD1
clone_size: -

cdr3_nt: TGTGCCAGCACCCTGGGGCCGGGACAGGGTAACACTGAAGCTTTCTTT
cdr3_aa: CASTLGPGQGNTEAFF
j_call: TRBJ1-1
v_call: TRBV7-3
d_call: TRBD1
clone_size: few

cdr3_nt: TGTGCCAGCAGCTACGATGAAGCTTTCTTT
cdr3_aa: CASSYDEAFF
j_call: TRBJ1-1
v_call: TRBV6-6
d_call: -
clone_size: -

cdr3_nt: TGTGCCAGCAGTGAACCGGGACAGGGTGAAGAAAAACTGTTTTTT
cdr3_aa: CASSEPGQGEEKLFF
j_call: TRBJ1-4
v_call: TRBV6-1
d_call: TRBD1
clone_size: -

cdr3_nt: TGTGCCAGCAGTCCCCCTGGGACACGAAATGAAAAACTGTTTTTT
cdr3_aa: CASSPPGTRNEKLFF
j_call: TRBJ1-4
v_call: TRBV28
d_call: -
clone_size: -

cdr3_nt: TGTGCCAGCAGCCAGAGCGGGGGGCTCTACGAGCAGTACTTC
cdr3_aa: CASSQSGGLYEQYF
j_call: TRBJ2-7
v_call: TRBV3-1/TRBV3-2
d_call: TRBD2
clone_size: once

cdr3_nt: TGTGCCAGTTCCCCCTTTGGGGGTGAGGGCTACACCTTC
cdr3_aa: CASSPFGGEGYTF
j_call: TRBJ1-2
v_call: TRBV6-5
d_call: -
clone_size: -

cdr3_nt: TGTGCCAGCAGCCAACATATCCAGGGATTCTACGAGCAGTACTTC
cdr3_aa: CASSQHIQGFYEQYF
j_call: TRBJ2-7
v_call: TRBV14
d_call: -
clone_size: -

cdr3_nt: TGTGCCAGCAGTCGTTCCTTCAGGGACGAGCAGTACTTC
cdr3_aa: CASSRSFRDEQYF
j_call: TRBJ2-7
v_call: TRBV12-3/TRBV12-4
d_call: -
clone_size: -

cdr3_nt: TGTGCCAGCAGCTTAGCCACAGCAACACTCCTTTCTGAAGCTTTCTTT
cdr3_aa: CASSLATATLLSEAFF
j_call: TRBJ1-1
v_call: TRBV7-2
d_call: -
clone_size: -

cdr3_nt: TGTGCCAGCAGTGAAGTAGTGGGGGGGATCACAGATACGCAGTATTTT
cdr3_aa: CASSEVVGGITDTQYF
j_call: TRBJ2-3
v_call: TRBV6-1
d_call: TRBD2
clone_size: -

cdr3_nt: TGTGCCAGCAGCTTAATAGAAACTAACTATGGCTACACCTTC
cdr3_aa: CASSLIETNYGYTF
j_call: TRBJ1-2
v_call: TRBV7-2
d_call: -
clone_size: -

cdr3_nt: TGTGCCAGCAGCCCAAATGTCTATGGCTACACCTTC
cdr3_aa: CASSPNVYGYTF
j_call: TRBJ1-2
v_call: TRBV11-2
d_call: -
clone_size: -

cdr3_nt: TGTGCCAGCAGCTTTACGGGGTACACCGGGGAGCTGTTTTTT
cdr3_aa: CASSFTGYTGELFF
j_call: TRBJ2-2
v_call: TRBV7-2
d_call: -
clone_size: -

cdr3_nt: TGTGCCAGCAGCTTGTTCGGGGGGGCCTCAAATGAGCAGTTCTTC
cdr3_aa: CASSLFGGASNEQFF
j_call: TRBJ2-1
v_call: TRBV7-4
d_call: TRBD2
clone_size: -

cdr3_nt: TGTGCCAGCAGCTTGTTGGCGGGGGTAGGCACAGATACGCAGTATTTT
cdr3_aa: CASSLLAGVGTDTQYF
j_call: TRBJ2-3
v_call: TRBV5-4
d_call: TRBD2
clone_size: -

cdr3_nt: TGTGCCAGCAGCTTAGAAGGGAACGGCTACACCTTC
cdr3_aa: CASSLEGNGYTF
j_call: TRBJ1-2
v_call: TRBV11-1
d_call: -
clone_size: -

cdr3_nt: TGTGCCAGCAGTGACAGGGGGAACACTGAAGCTTTCTTT
cdr3_aa: CASSDRGNTEAFF
j_call: TRBJ1-1
v_call: TRBV27
d_call: TRBD1
clone_size: -

cdr3_nt: TGTGCCAGCAGTTACGGGAGTCGGAACACTGAAGCTTTCTTT
cdr3_aa: CASSYGSRNTEAFF
j_call: TRBJ1-1
v_call: TRBV6-5
d_call: -
clone_size: -

cdr3_nt: TGTGCCAGCAGCTTAAGGACGGCGAACACCGGGGAGCTGTTTTTT
cdr3_aa: CASSLRTANTGELFF
j_call: TRBJ2-2
v_call: TRBV7-2
d_call: -
clone_size: -

cdr3_nt: TGTGCCAGCAGCCGCGGGACAGGGGATTCCGCCATGTCCTATGGCTACACCTTC
cdr3_aa: CASSRGTGDSAMSYGYTF
j_call: TRBJ1-2
v_call: TRBV7-9
d_call: TRBD1
clone_size: -

cdr3_nt: TGTGCCAGCAGTTCAATCCGGGACATTGACAATGAGCAGTTCTTC
cdr3_aa: CASSSIRDIDNEQFF
j_call: TRBJ2-1
v_call: TRBV9
d_call: -
clone_size: -

cdr3_nt: TGTGCCTGGGGTGACAAGTACTACGAGCAGTACTTC
cdr3_aa: CAWGDKYYEQYF
j_call: TRBJ2-7
v_call: TRBV30
d_call: -
clone_size: few

cdr3_nt: TGTGCCAGCAGCTCTTTACAGGGAACGGGGACTGAAGCTTTCTTT
cdr3_aa: CASSSLQGTGTEAFF
j_call: TRBJ1-1
v_call: TRBV7-9
d_call: -
clone_size: -

cdr3_nt: TGCGCCAGCAGCTTGGTAACTATTAGTAATGAGCAGTTCTTC
cdr3_aa: CASSLVTISNEQFF
j_call: TRBJ2-1
v_call: TRBV5-1
d_call: -
clone_size: -

cdr3_nt: TGCAGCGAATCCCCGGGGAACACTGAAGCTTTCTTT
cdr3_aa: CSESPGNTEAFF
j_call: TRBJ1-1
v_call: TRBV29-1
d_call: -
clone_size: -

cdr3_nt: TGTGCCAGCAGTAGTGATTCTGGGGCTACCTACGAGCAGTACTTC
cdr3_aa: CASSSDSGATYEQYF
j_call: TRBJ2-7
v_call: TRBV7-2
d_call: -
clone_size: -

cdr3_nt: TGTGCCAGCAGCTCAACTAGCGGGGGGGCCTACGAGCAGTACTTC
cdr3_aa: CASSSTSGGAYEQYF
j_call: TRBJ2-7
v_call: TRBV7-6
d_call: TRBD2
clone_size: -

cdr3_nt: TGTGCCAGCAGGGGGTCCTATAATTCACCCCTCCACTTT
cdr3_aa: CASRGSYNSPLHF
j_call: TRBJ1-6
v_call: TRBV6-5
d_call: -
clone_size: -

cdr3_nt: TGCGCCAGCAGACTTACAGGGAATAGCGGAAACACCATATATTTT
cdr3_aa: CASRLTGNSGNTIYF
j_call: TRBJ1-3
v_call: TRBV5-1
d_call: -
clone_size: -

cdr3_nt: TGTGCCAGTAGTCAGGGACGGCAACCCACCTATGGCTACACCTTC
cdr3_aa: CASSQGRQPTYGYTF
j_call: TRBJ1-2
v_call: TRBV19
d_call: -
clone_size: -

cdr3_nt: TGTGCCAGCAGTCGCCGGACAGGGGGAACTGGGGCCAACGTCCTGACTTTC
cdr3_aa: CASSRRTGGTGANVLTF
j_call: TRBJ2-6
v_call: TRBV28
d_call: TRBD1
clone_size: few

cdr3_nt: TGTGCCAGCATAGGGAACACTGAAGCTTTCTTT
cdr3_aa: CASIGNTEAFF
j_call: TRBJ1-1
v_call: TRBV27
d_call: -
clone_size: -

cdr3_nt: TGTGCCAGCAGCCAACTTGCAGGAAGATACGAGCAGTACTTC
cdr3_aa: CASSQLAGRYEQYF
j_call: TRBJ2-7
v_call: TRBV3-1/TRBV3-2
d_call: -
clone_size: -

cdr3_nt: TGTGCCACCAGCACCTGGACAGGGATTAACACCGGGGAGCTGTTTTTT
cdr3_aa: CATSTWTGINTGELFF
j_call: TRBJ2-2
v_call: TRBV15
d_call: TRBD1
clone_size: -

cdr3_nt: TGCGCCAGCAGCTTGTCAGGGGGCGTAATGACTGAAGCTTTCTTT
cdr3_aa: CASSLSGGVMTEAFF
j_call: TRBJ1-1
v_call: TRBV5-1
d_call: TRBD1
clone_size: -